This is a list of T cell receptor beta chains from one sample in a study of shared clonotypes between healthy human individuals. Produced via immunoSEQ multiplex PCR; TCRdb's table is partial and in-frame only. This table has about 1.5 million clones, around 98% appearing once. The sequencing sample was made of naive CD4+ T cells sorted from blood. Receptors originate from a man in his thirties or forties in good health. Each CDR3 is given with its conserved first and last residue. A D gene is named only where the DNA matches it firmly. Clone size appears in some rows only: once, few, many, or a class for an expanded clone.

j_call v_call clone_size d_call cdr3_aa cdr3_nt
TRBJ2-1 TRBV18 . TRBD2 CASSPTSGRLNEQFF TGTGCCAGCTCGCCGACTAGCGGGAGGTTGAATGAGCAGTTCTTC
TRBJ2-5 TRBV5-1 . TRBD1 CASSDPWGQAFQETQYF TGCGCCAGCAGCGACCCCTGGGGACAGGCATTCCAAGAGACCCAGTACTTC
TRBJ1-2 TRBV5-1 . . CASRGGQLGSRQMDYGYTF TGCGCCAGCAGAGGGGGACAACTTGGAAGTCGGCAGATGGACTATGGCTACACCTTC
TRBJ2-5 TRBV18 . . CASSPNSQETQYF TGTGCCAGCTCACCAAACAGTCAAGAGACCCAGTACTTC
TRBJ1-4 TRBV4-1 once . CASSQGGSGEKLFF TGCGCCAGCAGCCAAGGAGGGTCAGGCGAAAAACTGTTTTTT
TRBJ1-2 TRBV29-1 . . CSAGAGANYGYTF TGCAGCGCAGGTGCCGGGGCTAACTATGGCTACACCTTC
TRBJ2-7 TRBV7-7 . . CASSLSRIVGEQYF TGTGCTAGCAGCTTATCAAGGATAGTGGGCGAGCAGTACTTC
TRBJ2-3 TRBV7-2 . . CASSLGPTDTQYF TGTGCCAGCAGCTTAGGACCCACAGATACGCAGTATTTT
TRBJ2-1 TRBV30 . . CAWSYGPSDPFF TGTGCCTGGAGTTACGGTCCTAGCGACCCGTTCTTC
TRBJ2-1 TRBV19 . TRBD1 CASSIETGINTEQFF TGTGCCAGTAGTATCGAGACAGGGATTAACACTGAGCAGTTCTTC
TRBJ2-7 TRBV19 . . CASSIVPGLALSEQYF TGTGCCAGTAGTATCGTGCCGGGTCTAGCTCTTTCCGAGCAGTACTTC
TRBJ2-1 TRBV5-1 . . CASSVTAYNEQFF TGCGCCAGCAGTGTGACAGCCTACAATGAGCAGTTCTTC
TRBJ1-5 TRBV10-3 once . CAISPQVNQPQHF TGTGCCATCAGTCCACAGGTAAATCAGCCCCAGCATTTT
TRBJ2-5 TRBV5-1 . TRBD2 CASSPPIAGVETQYF TGCGCCAGCAGCCCGCCGATAGCGGGGGTAGAGACCCAGTACTTC
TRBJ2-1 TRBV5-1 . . CASREELIYNEQFF TGCGCCAGCAGAGAAGAACTCATCTACAATGAGCAGTTCTTC
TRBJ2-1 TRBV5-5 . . CASSSGPVEGVEQFF TGTGCCAGCAGCTCAGGACCCGTCGAAGGGGTTGAGCAGTTCTTC
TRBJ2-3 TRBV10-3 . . CAISASTGTDTQYF TGTGCCATCAGTGCTAGCACTGGCACAGATACGCAGTATTTT
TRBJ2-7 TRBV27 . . CASSFLRTPTYEQYF TGTGCCAGCAGTTTCCTTCGGACGCCTACCTACGAGCAGTACTTC
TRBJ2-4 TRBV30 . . CAWTKGAKNIQYF TGTGCCTGGACTAAGGGAGCCAAAAACATTCAGTACTTC
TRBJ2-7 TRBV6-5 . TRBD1 CASSRLQGAEYEQYF TGTGCCAGCAGCCGCCTACAGGGGGCGGAGTACGAGCAGTACTTC
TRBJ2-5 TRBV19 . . CASGGTYQETQYF TGTGCCAGTGGGGGGACATACCAAGAGACCCAGTACTTC
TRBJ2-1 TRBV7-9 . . CASSFSRNEQFF TGTGCCAGCAGCTTTTCCCGCAATGAGCAGTTCTTC
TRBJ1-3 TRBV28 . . CASSRPGHLLSGNTIYF TGTGCCAGCAGCAGGCCGGGACATCTCCTCTCTGGAAACACCATATATTTT
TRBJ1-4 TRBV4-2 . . CASSQRGSQGEKLFF TGTGCCAGCAGCCAACGCGGGAGTCAAGGGGAAAAACTGTTTTTT
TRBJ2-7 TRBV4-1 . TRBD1 CASSQLRDRGYEQYF TGCGCCAGCAGCCAGCTTCGGGACAGGGGCTACGAGCAGTACTTC
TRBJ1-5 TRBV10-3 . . CAISESRVLQSPQHF TGTGCCATCAGTGAGTCGCGGGTCCTTCAGTCTCCCCAGCATTTT
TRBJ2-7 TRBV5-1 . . CASSLGGGPDEQYF TGCGCCAGCAGCTTGGGAGGGGGGCCGGACGAGCAGTACTTC
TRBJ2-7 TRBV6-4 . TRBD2 CASSDSEDGRPGEQYF TGTGCCAGCAGTGACTCCGAGGACGGGAGGCCGGGCGAGCAGTACTTC
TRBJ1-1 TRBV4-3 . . CASSQESGREAFF TGCGCCAGCAGCCAAGAATCCGGCAGGGAAGCTTTCTTT
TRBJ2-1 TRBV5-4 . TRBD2 CASSSRLAERNNEQFF TGTGCCAGCAGCTCCAGACTAGCGGAGCGGAACAATGAGCAGTTCTTC
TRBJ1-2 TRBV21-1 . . CASIFRGNYGYTF TGTGCCAGCATCTTCCGGGGTAACTATGGCTACACCTTC
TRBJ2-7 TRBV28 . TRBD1 CASRGQGSYEQYF TGTGCCAGCAGAGGACAGGGTTCGTACGAGCAGTACTTC
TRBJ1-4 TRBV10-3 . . CAIKTDDNEKLFF TGTGCCATCAAGACAGACGACAATGAAAAACTGTTTTTT
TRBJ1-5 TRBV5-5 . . CASSPQGFYNQPQHF TGTGCCAGCAGCCCGCAGGGGTTTTACAATCAGCCCCAGCATTTT
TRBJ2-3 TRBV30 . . CAWRSGTASTDTQYF TGTGCCTGGCGTTCCGGGACGGCTAGCACAGATACGCAGTATTTT
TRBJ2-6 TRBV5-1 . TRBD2 CASSLFASGSSGANVLTF TGCGCCAGCAGCTTGTTTGCTAGCGGGAGCTCTGGGGCCAACGTCCTGACTTTC
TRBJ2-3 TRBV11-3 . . CASSLSTDTQYF TGTGCCAGCAGCTTGTCCACAGATACGCAGTATTTT
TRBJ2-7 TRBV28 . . CASTFGHRTKWYF TGTGCCAGCACGTTCGGACACCGAACGAAGTGGTACTTC
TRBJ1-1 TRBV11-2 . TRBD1 CASSRDTGTGVWTEAFF TGTGCCAGCAGCCGAGACACCGGGACAGGGGTTTGGACTGAAGCTTTCTTT
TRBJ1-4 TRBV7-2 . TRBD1 CASSLGTGVNEKLFF TGTGCCAGCAGCTTAGGGACAGGGGTTAATGAAAAACTGTTTTTT
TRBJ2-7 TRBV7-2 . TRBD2 CASSLGLAGIGYEQYF TGTGCCAGCAGCTTGGGACTAGCGGGGATCGGGTACGAGCAGTACTTC
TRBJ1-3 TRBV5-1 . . CASSLDDPGNTIYF TGCGCCAGCAGCTTGGACGACCCCGGGAACACCATATATTTT
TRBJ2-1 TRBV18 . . CASSPDNEQFF TGTGCCAGCTCACCCGATAATGAGCAGTTCTTC
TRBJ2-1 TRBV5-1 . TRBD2 CASSLGLAGESEQFF TGCGCCAGCAGCTTGGGACTAGCGGGAGAAAGTGAGCAGTTCTTC
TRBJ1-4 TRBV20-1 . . CSARDPEKLFF TGCAGTGCTAGAGATCCAGAAAAACTGTTTTTT
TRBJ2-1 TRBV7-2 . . CASSLAGGGESEQFF TGTGCCAGCAGCTTAGCGGGAGGAGGGGAGAGTGAGCAGTTCTTC